The 20 T cell receptor beta chains below were found in one sample sequenced in a study of OX40 agonist ivuxolimab in advanced cancers. Profiled with immunoSEQ multiplex PCR; TCRdb holds only in-frame clones, not every one. The table lists fewer than 65,000 clones, 86% of them singletons. The sample consisted of CD4+ or CD8+ T cells sorted from blood, taken in a trial of the OX40 agonist ivuxolimab. Receptors were obtained from an adult with an advanced solid tumor such as melanoma, head and neck, liver or kidney cancer.

This chain links TRBV4-3 with TRBJ2-6, with TRBD1 matching 10 bases. Germline values: CDR1 LGHNA, CDR2 YSLEER. This CDR3 has 18 amino acids. J gave up 6 bases and V 2 bases, and 10 bases lay outside the gene matches. The CDR3 loop reads CASSQRVLGQGEANVLTF. CDR3 nucleotide sequence: TGCGCCAGCAGCCAAAGGGTACTTGGACAGGGGGAGGCCAACGTCCTGACTTTC.

This clone was counted at least ten times. The chain links TRBV5-1 to TRBJ2-5; 11 bases align to TRBD2. This CDR3 comprises 16 residues. The J segment lost 2 bases and the V segment lost 4 bases, leaving 7 bases of the junction unmatched. Germline CDR1 reads SGHRS; CDR2 reads YFSETQ. CDR3 loop: CASSPGLAERQETQYF. The CDR3 region has the DNA TGCGCCAGCAGCCCGGGACTAGCGGAAAGACAAGAGACCCAGTACTTC.

The chain employs TRBV11-2 and TRBJ1-1; a weak D match, TRBD1 (5 bases). The CDR3 loop spans 15 amino acids. The ends were cut back, 2 bases at V and 1 base at J, with 11 bases in the middle. Germline V gene lookup returns CDR1 SGHAT and CDR2 FQNNGV. In DNA, the CDR3 is TGTGCCAGCAGCTTAAGCGGGACTTGGAACACTGAAGCTTTCTTT. This translates into CASSLSGTWNTEAFF.

The genes are TRBV21-1 and TRBJ1-5. TRBV21-1 corresponds to a pseudogene. The CDR3 has 14 amino acids. The CDR3 spells CASTKVGESQPQHF. CDR3 sequence (DNA): TGTGCCAGCACCAAAGTGGGGGAAAGTCAGCCCCAGCATTTT.

The chain carries TRBV18 and TRBJ2-5; 9 nucleotides agree with TRBD1. Germline V gene lookup returns CDR1 KGHSH and CDR2 LQKENI. This CDR3 contains 14 residues. Trimming at V came to 6 bases and at J to 5 bases, leaving 7 bases not matched to a gene. CDR3 sequence (DNA): TGTGCCAGCTCTCTACAGGGGGCCCAGGAGACCCAGTACTTC. Encoded protein: CASSLQGAQETQYF.

This rearrangement joins TRBV27 to TRBJ2-7; no clear D gene. There are 13 residues in the CDR3. Trimming removed 6 bases at V and 2 bases at J, with 11 bases between. Germline V gives CDR1 MNHEY, CDR2 SMNVEV (reference sequence). The CDR3 nucleotides are TGTGCCAGCAGCCCGGATGCTCCCTACGAGCAGTACTTC. Its protein product is CASSPDAPYEQYF.

The V and J genes are TRBV5-1 and TRBJ1-2, with D hard to call. CDR3 size: 13 residues. Trimming shortened V by 0 bases and J by 1 base, and 4 bases separated the two germline ends. Germline-derived CDR1 and CDR2 are SGHRS and YFSETQ. CDR3 DNA: TGCGCCAGCAGCTTGGACGTTAACTATGGCTACACCTTC. Protein: CASSLDVNYGYTF.

The rearrangement links TRBV7-2 to TRBJ1-5; 8 bases align to TRBD1. The V segment lost 5 bases and the J segment 2 bases; nucleotides outside the gene matches: 2. The CDR3 loop spans 14 amino acids. From germline, CDR1 is SGHTA and CDR2 FQGNSA. For the CDR3, the DNA is TGTGCCAGCAGCCCGACAGGGGGCAATCAGCCCCAGCATTTT. Encoded protein: CASSPTGGNQPQHF. Based on the CDR3 plus reference TRBV7-2 and TRBJ1-5, the full variable domain is GAGVSQSPSNKVTEKGKDVELRCDPISGHTALYWYRQSLGQGLEFLIYFQGNSAPDKSGLPSDRFSAERTGGSVSTLTIQRTQQEDSAVYLCASSPTGGNQPQHFGDGTRLSIL.

CDR3 region: CASSVTALANNEQFF. The CDR3 nucleotides read TGTGCCAGCAGCGTAACGGCACTCGCGAACAATGAGCAGTTCTTC. This chain connects TRBV6-5 to TRBJ2-1; no definite D call. The germline V gene encodes CDR1 MNHEY and CDR2 SVGAGI. The germline V and J ends were trimmed by 6 bases and 5 bases, with 17 bases remaining between them. The length of the CDR3 is 15 residues.

This clone has more than one count but fewer than ten. The sample holds other DNA sequences that translate to the same CDR3. This chain links TRBV5-1 with TRBJ2-7; 11 positions agree with TRBD2. The J segment lost 3 bases and the V segment lost 3 bases, leaving 2 bases of the junction unmatched. Germline loops: CDR1 SGHRS, CDR2 YFSETQ. This CDR3 region has 14 residues. The CDR3 region is CASSSGTSGYEQYF. DNA of the CDR3: TGCGCCAGCAGCTCCGGGACTAGCGGCTACGAGCAGTACTTC.

The J gene is TRBJ1-3, the V gene TRBV18; tentative D call: TRBD1 (5 bases). The V gene's germline CDR1 is KGHSH and CDR2 LQKENI. The CDR3 contains 13 residues. Trimming cost V 1 base and J 9 bases, with 10 bases left between them. The chain's CDR3 is CASSPRPQGTIYF. CDR3 nucleotide sequence: TGTGCCAGCTCACCACGGCCCCAGGGCACCATATATTTT. The full variable domain, with the rest looked up from reference TRBV18 and TRBJ1-3, is NAGVMQNPRHLVRRRGQEARLRCSPMKGHSHVYWYRQLPEEGLKFMVYLQKENIIDESGMPKERFSAEFPKEGPSILRIQQVVRGDSAAYFCASSPRPQGTIYFGEGSWLTVV.

The rearrangement uses TRBV5-4 and TRBJ1-1, with D unclear. The germline gives CDR1 SGHNT, CDR2 YYREEE (reference sequence). V was shortened by 1 base and J by 1 base, with 8 bases between the two germline ends. CDR3 length: 14 amino acids. The CDR3 spells CASSLKSRNTEAFF. In DNA form, the CDR3 reads TGTGCCAGCAGCTTGAAATCAAGGAACACTGAAGCTTTCTTT.

The chain couples TRBV7-9 to TRBJ2-7; 8 nucleotides match TRBD1. Trimming at V came to 5 bases and at J to 1 base, leaving 4 bases not matched to a gene. CDR1 and CDR2 (germline): SEHNR, FQNEAQ (reference sequence). This CDR3 is 14 amino acids long. DNA of the CDR3: TGTGCCAGCAGCGCGGGACAGGTGTCCTACGAGCAGTACTTC. Its translation is CASSAGQVSYEQYF.

As DNA, the CDR3 is TGTGCCAGCAGCCTCTCCTGGGGGGTACTCAATGAGCAGTTCTTC. Amino acids: CASSLSWGVLNEQFF. The chain recombines TRBV7-8 with TRBJ2-1; possibly TRBD2 for D (6 bases). In germline, CDR1 is SGHVS, CDR2 FQNEAQ. The length of the CDR3 is 15 residues. Trimming left V 5 bases short and J 6 bases short, with 17 bases between.

The chain combines TRBV6-1 with TRBJ2-5; D ambiguous. Trimming left V 6 bases short and J 5 bases short, with 16 bases between. The germline V gene has CDR1 MNHNS and CDR2 SASEGT. The CDR3 is 14 residues long. CDR3 region: CASRFATYTETQYF. In nucleotides, the CDR3 is TGTGCCAGCAGATTTGCCACATACACCGAGACCCAGTACTTC.

V usage is TRBV28 and J usage is TRBJ1-5; TRBD1 is a possible D gene (5 bases). Per germline, CDR1 MDHEN and CDR2 SYDVKM. With 3 bases removed from V and 5 bases from J, the gap between germline ends came to 11 bases. The CDR3 is 14 residues long. CDR3 sequence (DNA): TGTGCCAGCAGTTTTCAGGGACCCGATCAGCCCCAGCATTTT. This gives the protein CASSFQGPDQPQHF.

The V gene is TRBV4-1, the J gene TRBJ2-1; 9 nucleotides align to TRBD2. J lost 4 bases, V lost 2 bases, and 6 bases had no gene match. Per the germline V gene, CDR1 is MGHRA and CDR2 is YSYEKL. The CDR3 length is 16 residues. CDR3 DNA: TGCGCCAGCAGCCAACAGGGTAGCGGGAGATACAATGAGCAGTTCTTC. Translated: CASSQQGSGRYNEQFF.

The chain combines TRBV7-2 with TRBJ1-5; D unclear. Deletions cut 1 base from V and 5 bases from J, with 12 bases between. There are 15 residues in the CDR3. CDR1 and CDR2 (germline): SGHTA, FQGNSA. In nucleotides, the CDR3 is TGTGCCAGCAGCTTAGAAGGGTATCGAGATCAGCCCCAGCATTTT. The encoded protein is CASSLEGYRDQPQHF.

The rearrangement links TRBV14 to TRBJ1-1; D is undetermined. The CDR3 runs 13 residues. Deletions cut 4 bases from V and 3 bases from J, with 9 bases between. Germline-derived CDR1 and CDR2 are SGHDN and FVKESK. DNA of the CDR3: TGTGCCAGCAGCCCCCGATTAGACACTGAAGCTTTCTTT. Translating it yields CASSPRLDTEAFF. The entire variable domain, with the rest obtained from reference TRBV14 and TRBJ1-1, is as follows: EAGVTQFPSHSVIEKGQTVTLRCDPISGHDNLYWYRRVMGKEIKFLLHFVKESKQDESGMPNNRFLAERTGGTYSTLKVQPAELEDSGVYFCASSPRLDTEAFFGQGTRLTVV.

This clone was picked up a small number of times. CDR3: CASSARALQGYEQYF. DNA for the CDR3: TGTGCCAGCAGTGCCCGCGCTTTACAGGGATACGAGCAGTACTTC. The V and J genes are TRBV2 and TRBJ2-7; maybe TRBD1 (6 bases). From germline, CDR1 is SNHLY and CDR2 FYNNEI. The V gene lost 4 bases and the J gene lost 4 bases, with 17 bases spanning the gap. The CDR3 covers 15 residues.